This T cell receptor (beta chain) was documented in a study of T cell repertoires in cytomegalovirus infection. TCRdb passed the reads through MiXCR, listing each CDR3 protein once. The sample lists approximately 100,000 distinct CDR3 sequences; more than 20% were seen once. Germline values: CDR1 SGHTA, CDR2 FQGTGA. V lost 1 base, J lost 4 bases, and 6 bases lay in between. CDR3 length: 13 residues. This clonotype was detected only a few times. V is TRBV7-3 and J is TRBJ2-3; D gene ambiguous. The clonotype originates from a human donor in good health (CMV status not recorded). Some clones in this sample may be carry-over from other donors' samples. Sequenced sample: CD8+ T cells from PBMCs. CDR3 bases: TGTGCCAGCAGCTTAATCACCTCAGATACGCAGTATTTT. This codes for CASSLITSDTQYF.